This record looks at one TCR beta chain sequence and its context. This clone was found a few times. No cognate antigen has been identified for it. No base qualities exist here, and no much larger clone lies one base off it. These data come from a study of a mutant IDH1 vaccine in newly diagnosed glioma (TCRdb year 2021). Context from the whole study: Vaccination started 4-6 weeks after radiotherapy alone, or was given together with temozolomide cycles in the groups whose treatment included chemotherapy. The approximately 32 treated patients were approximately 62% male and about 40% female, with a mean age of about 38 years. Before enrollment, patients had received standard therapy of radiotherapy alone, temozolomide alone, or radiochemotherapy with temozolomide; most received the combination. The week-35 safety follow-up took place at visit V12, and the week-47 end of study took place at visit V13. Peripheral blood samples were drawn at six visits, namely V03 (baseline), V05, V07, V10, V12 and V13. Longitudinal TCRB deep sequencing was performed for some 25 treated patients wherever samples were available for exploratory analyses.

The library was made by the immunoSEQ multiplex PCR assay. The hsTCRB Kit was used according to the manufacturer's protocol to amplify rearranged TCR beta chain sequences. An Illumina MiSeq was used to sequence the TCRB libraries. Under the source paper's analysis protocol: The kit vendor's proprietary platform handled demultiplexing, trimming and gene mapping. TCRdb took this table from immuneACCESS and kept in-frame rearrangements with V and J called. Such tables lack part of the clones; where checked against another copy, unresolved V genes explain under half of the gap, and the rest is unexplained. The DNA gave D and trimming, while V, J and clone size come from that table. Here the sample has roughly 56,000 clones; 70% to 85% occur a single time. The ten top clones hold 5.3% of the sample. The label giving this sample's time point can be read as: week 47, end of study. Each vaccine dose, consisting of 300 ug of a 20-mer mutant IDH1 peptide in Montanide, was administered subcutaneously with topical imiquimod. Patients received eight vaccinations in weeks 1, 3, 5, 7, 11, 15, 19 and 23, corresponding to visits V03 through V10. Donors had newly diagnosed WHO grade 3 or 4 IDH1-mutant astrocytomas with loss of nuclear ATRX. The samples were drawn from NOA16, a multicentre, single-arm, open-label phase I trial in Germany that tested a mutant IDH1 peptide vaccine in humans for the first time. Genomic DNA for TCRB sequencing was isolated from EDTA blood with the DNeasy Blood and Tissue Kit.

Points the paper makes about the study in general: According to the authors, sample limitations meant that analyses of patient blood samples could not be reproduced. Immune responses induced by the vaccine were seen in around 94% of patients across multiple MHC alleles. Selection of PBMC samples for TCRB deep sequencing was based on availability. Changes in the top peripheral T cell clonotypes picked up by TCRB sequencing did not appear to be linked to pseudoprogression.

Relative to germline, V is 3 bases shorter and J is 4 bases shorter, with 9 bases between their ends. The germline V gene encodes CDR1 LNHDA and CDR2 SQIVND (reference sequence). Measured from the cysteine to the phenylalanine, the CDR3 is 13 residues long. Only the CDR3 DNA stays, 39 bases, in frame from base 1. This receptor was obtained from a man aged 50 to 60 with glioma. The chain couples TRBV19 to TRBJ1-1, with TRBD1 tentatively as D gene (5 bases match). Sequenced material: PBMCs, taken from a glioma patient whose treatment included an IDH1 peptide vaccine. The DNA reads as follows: TGTGCCAGTAGTATCAACGGGGGCACTGAAGCTTTCTTT. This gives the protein CASSINGGTEAFF. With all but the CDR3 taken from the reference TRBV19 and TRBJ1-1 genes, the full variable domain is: DGGITQSPKYLFRKEGQNVTLSCEQNLNHDAMYWYRQDPGQGLRLIYYSQIVNDFQKGDIAEGYSVSREKKESFPLTVTSAQKNPTAFYLCASSINGGTEAFFGQGTRLTVV.